This T cell receptor (beta chain) was observed in a study of OX40 agonist ivuxolimab in advanced cancers. Overall study: Dose-escalation patients had hepatocellular carcinoma, melanoma, renal cell or head and neck cancer.

A note on this clone: As yet, its antigen is unknown.

With 4 bases clipped from V and 6 bases from J, the junction kept 7 bases outside the gene matches. CDR3 length equals 15 residues. In germline, CDR1 is SGHAT, CDR2 FQNNGV. Method: immunoSEQ multiplex PCR; TCRdb's copy keeps in-frame clones and lacks some. The sample records more than 65,000 clones, roughly 90% being singletons. Whole-study findings and limits: Antigen targets of the expanded peripheral T cells went undetermined. Clonal expansion was seen in CD4+ and CD8+ blood T cells by week 6 at 0.1 to 3.0 mg/kg. Patients who responded partially at 0.1-3.0 mg/kg showed clonal expansion ranking among the lowest.

The sample here was CD4+ or CD8+ T cells sorted from blood, taken in a trial of the OX40 agonist ivuxolimab. This chain uses TRBV11-2 with TRBJ2-2; the match to TRBD1 covers 8 bases. The clonotype was recovered from an adult with an advanced solid tumor such as melanoma, head and neck, liver or kidney cancer. The CDR3 nucleotides read TGTGCCAGCAGCTCGACAGGGGCCCGTCCCGGGGAGCTGTTTTTT. It translates to CASSSTGARPGELFF.